The T cell receptor (beta chain) described here comes from a study of blood T cell repertoires in COVID-19. Across the whole study: Spain, Italy and the United States supplied samples that represented acute and convalescent COVID-19. From T cells, B-cell-depleted T cells, or PBMCs came the material, which was cDNA or gDNA.

Methods used by the authors: Amplification of reference gene primers was used by the study to estimate nucleated cell counts. Measured with immunoSEQ multiplex PCR; TCRdb has only the in-frame clones, and not every one. That table is the source of V, J and clone size, and D and trimming were worked out from the DNA. Here the sample spans over 200,000 clones, about nine tenths being singletons. CDR1 is SGHTS, CDR2 YDEGEE, per germline. The V and J ends lost 4 bases and 0 bases, in that order; junction bases with no gene match: 7. This CDR3 comprises 16 residues. The chain recombines TRBV5-8 with TRBJ1-5; 7 positions agree with TRBD1. The sequence was obtained from a man aged 55 to 70 who had recovered from COVID-19. The sequencing sample was made of peripheral blood. As DNA, the CDR3 is TGTGCCAGCAGCGCGGGACAGTTAAATAGCAATCAGCCCCAGCATTTT. Protein sequence: CASSAGQLNSNQPQHF.